These 2 T cell receptor beta chains originate from one sample sequenced in a study of T cell responses to AZD1222 COVID-19 vaccine. TCRdb keeps only in-frame clones here, not all; method: immunoSEQ multiplex PCR. This sample has roughly 180,000 clones, with 90% to 95% found just once. Sequences were derived from peripheral blood, sampled on day 0 of AZD1222 vaccination. These receptors were collected from an adult in good health.

J is TRBJ2-1 and V is TRBV28; TRBD1 aligns across 8 bases. Germline values: CDR1 MDHEN, CDR2 SYDVKM. Trimming took 8 bases from V and 4 from J; bases not matched to a gene: 7. The CDR3 is made up of 14 amino acids. CDR3 loop: CASYGQGDYNEQFF. The CDR3, as DNA: TGTGCCAGCTATGGACAGGGAGATTACAATGAGCAGTTCTTC. The full variable domain, its missing parts supplied by reference TRBV28 and TRBJ2-1, is DVKVTQSSRYLVKRTGEKVFLECVQDMDHENMFWYRQDPGLGLRLIYFSYDVKMKEKGDIPEGYSVSREKKERFSLILESASTNQTSMYLCASYGQGDYNEQFFGPGTRLTVL.

The J gene is TRBJ2-7, the V gene TRBV6-5; TRBD1 agrees at 7 bases. V was pared by 4 bases and J by 7 bases, with 4 bases of the junction left unmatched. The CDR3 is made up of 12 amino acids. CDR1 is MNHEY, CDR2 SVGAGI, per germline. The CDR3 here is CASSLRGREQYF. In DNA form, the CDR3 reads TGTGCCAGCAGTTTGAGGGGGCGAGAGCAGTACTTC.